This T cell receptor (beta chain) was obtained from a study of CD8 T cells in ankylosing spondylitis. Study-level results: Disease-linked clones were found to be CD8+ and relatively rare in peripheral blood. Reported data indicate significant enrichment of disease-linked clones within matched ankylosing spondylitis synovial fluid. A TCR beta motif made of fewer than ten highly homologous variants seemed typical of ankylosing spondylitis blood.

The CDR3 is 16 residues long. CDR1 is SGHRS and CDR2 is YFSETQ in the germline V gene. Trimming took 0 bases from V and 0 from J; bases not matched to a gene: 6. This clonotype has more than one count but fewer than ten. Its antigen is still unknown. A quantitative 5'-RACE method, one with molecular barcodes, was used to make TCR beta libraries. Each CDR3 protein is one row after TCRdb ran MiXCR on the 5' RACE reads. The table records 800,000 to 900,000 distinct CDR3 sequences, about 11% of them present only once. The rearrangement links TRBV5-1 to TRBJ2-7; 7 bases align to TRBD1. The TCR was taken from a male donor with ankylosing spondylitis. Sequencing was carried out using blood, either unsorted or a sorted T cell fraction (not recorded which). CDR3 region: CASSLEGTAVSYEQYF. Written as DNA, the CDR3 is TGCGCCAGCAGCTTGGAAGGGACAGCCGTCTCCTACGAGCAGTACTTC.